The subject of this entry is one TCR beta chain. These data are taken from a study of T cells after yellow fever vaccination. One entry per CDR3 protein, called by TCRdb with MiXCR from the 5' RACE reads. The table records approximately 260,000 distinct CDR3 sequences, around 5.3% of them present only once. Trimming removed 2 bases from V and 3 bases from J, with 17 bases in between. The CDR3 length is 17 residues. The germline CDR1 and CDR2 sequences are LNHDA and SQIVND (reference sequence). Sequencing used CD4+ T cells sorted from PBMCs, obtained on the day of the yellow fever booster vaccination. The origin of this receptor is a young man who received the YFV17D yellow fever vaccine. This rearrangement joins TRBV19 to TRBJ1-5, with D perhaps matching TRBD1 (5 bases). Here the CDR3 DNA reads TGTGCCAGTAGTATACCCGCAGGGCAGGGTAACAATCAGCCCCAGCATTTT. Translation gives CASSIPAGQGNNQPQHF.